This T cell receptor (beta chain) was observed in a study of shared clonotypes between healthy human individuals. Whole-study findings and limits: Against clonotypes common to all four donors, non-shared ones had lower generation probabilities. Memory subsets generally showed smaller estimated richness than naive subsets did.

Every contributor of samples was a Caucasian grown-up residing in Nashville, Tennessee. Clones were read by immunoSEQ multiplex PCR, and TCRdb kept only the in-frame ones, dropping some. The table has 550,000 to 700,000 clones, around 73% seen once. Unmatched junction bases numbered 10, after V lost 4 bases and J lost 3 bases. CDR1 and CDR2 (germline): SGHNT, YYREEE (reference sequence). The CDR3 covers 16 residues. A remark on this clone: Its antigen is not identified.

The TCR comes from a woman aged 30 to 39 in good health. The source material was memory CD4+ T cells sorted from blood. The subset denotes: CD45RA-negative fraction. The chain joins TRBV5-4 to TRBJ2-7; 10 bases map to TRBD1. The CDR3 coding sequence is TGTGCCAGCAGCCCGTTGGGGGACAGGGGCTTCTACGAGCAGTACTTC. Its protein product is CASSPLGDRGFYEQYF. The variable domain in full, with the rest retrieved from reference TRBV5-4 and TRBJ2-7, is ETGVTQSPTHLIKTRGQQVTLRCSSQSGHNTVSWYQQALGQGPQFIFQYYREEENGRGNFPPRFSGLQFPNYSSELNVNALELDDSALYLCASSPLGDRGFYEQYFGPGTRLTVT.